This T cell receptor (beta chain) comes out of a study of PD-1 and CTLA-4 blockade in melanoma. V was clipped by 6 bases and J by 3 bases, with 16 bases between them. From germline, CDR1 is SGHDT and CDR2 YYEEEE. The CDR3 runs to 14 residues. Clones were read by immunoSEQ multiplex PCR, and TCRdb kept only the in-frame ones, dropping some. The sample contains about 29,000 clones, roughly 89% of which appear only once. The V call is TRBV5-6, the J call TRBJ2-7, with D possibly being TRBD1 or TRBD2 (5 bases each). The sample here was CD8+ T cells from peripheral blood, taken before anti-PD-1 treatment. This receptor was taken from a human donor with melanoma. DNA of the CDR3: TGTGCCAGCACTTACGGGGACGGAAACTACGAGCAGTACTTC. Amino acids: CASTYGDGNYEQYF.